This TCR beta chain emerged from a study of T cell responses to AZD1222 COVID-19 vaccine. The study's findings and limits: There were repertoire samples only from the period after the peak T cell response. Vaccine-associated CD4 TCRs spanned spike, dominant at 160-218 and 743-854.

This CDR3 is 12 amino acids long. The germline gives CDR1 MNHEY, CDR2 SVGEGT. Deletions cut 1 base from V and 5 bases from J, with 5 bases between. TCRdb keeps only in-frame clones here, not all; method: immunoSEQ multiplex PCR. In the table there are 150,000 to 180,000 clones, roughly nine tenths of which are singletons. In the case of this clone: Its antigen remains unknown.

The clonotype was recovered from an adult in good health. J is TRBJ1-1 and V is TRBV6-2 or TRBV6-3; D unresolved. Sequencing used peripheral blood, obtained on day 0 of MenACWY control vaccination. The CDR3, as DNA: TGTGCCAGCAGTTACTGGGAGACTGAAGCTTTCTTT. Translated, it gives CASSYWETEAFF.